This T cell receptor (beta chain) is from a study of response to subunit inactivated influenza vaccine (dated by TCRdb to between 2018 and 2020). The study in broad terms: Deep quantitative profiling of the T cell receptor repertoire was used in the study to follow responses to a trivalent subunit inactivated influenza vaccine. The paper's findings and limits, for the study overall: The authors suggested that each seasonal influenza vaccination may recruit only a limited number of new T cells.

CDR1 and CDR2, looked up from the germline V gene (reference sequence), are SEHNR and FQNEAQ. V is shortened by 3 bases, J by 7 bases, and the region joining them spans 10 bases. The CDR3 numbers 13 residues from cysteine through phenylalanine. The only DNA kept is the CDR3, 39 bases in frame from the first base. The method behind the library was RT-PCR. Sequencing was performed on an Illumina HiSeq 2500. TCRdb applied fastp at Q25 and MiXCR to the public reads, then kept only in-frame beta chains. Each entry merges the rows of one CDR3 protein and shows their most common DNA and genes. Across this sample there are about half a million distinct CDR3 sequences, with about 25% seen only once. The ten largest clones take up 1.5% to 2% of the sample. This clonotype was detected a few times. The target of this receptor is not known. Base qualities are not recorded, but no much larger clone differs from it by a single base.

The specimen comprised CD4+ T cells sorted from PBMCs, sampled about 5 days after vaccination. This receptor chain uses TRBV7-9 and TRBJ2-1; TRBD1 might be the D gene, on 5 matching bases. The clonotype was recovered from a man aged 50-59 years who received an inactivated influenza vaccine. Donor details come from another sample of the same person, matched by shared clones. The DNA is TGTGCCAGCAGCTTGGACAACGGGAATGAGCAGTTCTTC. It is translated as CASSLDNGNEQFF.